These 4 T cell receptor beta chains were sequenced from one sample in a study of blood T cell repertoires in COVID-19. The method was immunoSEQ multiplex PCR; TCRdb's version includes in-frame clones alone and lacks a portion of them. Here the sample spans roughly 66,000 clones, approximately 82% being singletons. Source material: peripheral blood. All receptors come from a man in his sixties with acute or convalescent COVID-19.

The chain uses TRBV28 and TRBJ1-2, with TRBD1 matching over 8 bases. CDR1 MDHEN and CDR2 SYDVKM come from the germline V gene. The CDR3 loop spans 15 amino acids. With V trimmed by 6 bases and J by 2 bases, 8 bases remained unmatched. The CDR3 sequence is CASSRQGRFNYGYTF. CDR3 nucleotides: TGTGCCAGCAGCCGACAGGGGCGCTTCAACTATGGCTACACCTTC.

This clone was detected once. The chain is built from TRBV7-2 and TRBJ1-5; D unresolved. Per the germline V gene, CDR1 is SGHTA and CDR2 is FQGNSA. The V and J ends lost 6 bases and 0 bases respectively, with 9 bases between them. There are 14 residues in the CDR3. DNA for the CDR3: TGTGCCAGCAGACAGACCGGTAGCAATCAGCCCCAGCATTTT. It specifies CASRQTGSNQPQHF.

The chain recombines TRBV5-4 with TRBJ2-7, with D tentatively TRBD1 (6 bases). Germline V gene sequence: CDR1 SGHNT, CDR2 YYREEE (reference sequence). The CDR3 has 13 amino acids. V was clipped by 2 bases and J by 0 bases, with 6 bases between them. CDR3 in amino acids: CASSLQGSYEQYF. The CDR3 coding sequence is TGTGCCAGCAGCTTACAGGGCTCCTACGAGCAGTACTTC.

The rearrangement links TRBV5-1 to TRBJ2-5, with 9 bases that match TRBD1. The J segment lost 4 bases and the V segment lost 4 bases, leaving 2 bases of the junction unmatched. Per the germline V gene, CDR1 is SGHRS and CDR2 is YFSETQ. The CDR3 is 13 residues long. CDR3 nucleotide sequence: TGCGCCAGCAGCGGGGGACAGGGAGAGACCCAGTACTTC. Amino acid sequence: CASSGGQGETQYF.